Listed here are 30 T cell receptor beta chains from one sample, sequenced in a study of blood T cell repertoires in COVID-19. Data came from immunoSEQ multiplex PCR; TCRdb stores just in-frame clones and leaves some out. The repertoire has some 120,000 clones, about 92% of them found once; the top ten carry about 4%. The sequenced sample consisted of peripheral blood. The receptors here all came from a man in his fifties or sixties with active COVID-19.

The genes are TRBV19 and TRBJ2-3, with TRBD2 matching 11 bases. This CDR3 has 17 amino acids. Germline CDR1 reads LNHDA; CDR2 reads SQIVND (reference sequence). V was pared by 3 bases and J by 0 bases, with 5 bases of the junction left unmatched. The CDR3 DNA sequence: TGTGCCAGTAGTATTAGCGGGGGGGCTTCTAGCACAGATACGCAGTATTTT. Amino acid sequence: CASSISGGASSTDTQYF.

V gene TRBV6-5 combines with J gene TRBJ2-7; 8 positions agree with TRBD2. Germline assignment: CDR1 MNHEY and CDR2 SVGAGI. Germline trimming cut 2 bases from V and 4 bases from J; bases unmatched to any gene: 7. This CDR3 is 15 amino acids long. DNA of the CDR3: TGTGCCAGCAGTTACGGCGGGGGGCCCCAATACGAGCAGTACTTC. Translation gives CASSYGGGPQYEQYF.

The V and J genes are TRBV19 and TRBJ2-1, with 13 bases identical to TRBD2. V was clipped by 4 bases and J by 0 bases; unmatched bases: 6. CDR1 is LNHDA, CDR2 SQIVND, per germline (reference sequence). This CDR3 contains 18 residues. The CDR3 spells CASSRLAGGDASYNEQFF. Here the CDR3 DNA reads TGTGCCAGTAGTAGACTAGCGGGGGGCGACGCCTCCTACAATGAGCAGTTCTTC.

This clone came up once. The chain combines TRBV6-1 with TRBJ2-3; D is perhaps TRBD2 (5 bases). The V end was cut by 3 bases, the J end by 3 bases, with 10 bases between. CDR3 length equals 14 residues. Germline V CDR1 and CDR2: MNHNS, SASEGT. CDR3 sequence (DNA): TGTGCCAGCAGTGATGTAGCGACGACAGATACGCAGTATTTT. It is translated as CASSDVATTDTQYF.

The chain joins TRBV2 to TRBJ2-7, with 7 bases lining up with TRBD1. This CDR3 spans 14 amino acids. Germline V lookup: CDR1 SNHLY, CDR2 FYNNEI. V gave up 7 bases and J gave up 0 bases; unmatched junction bases: 6. CDR3 amino acids: CASKGGGFSYEQYV. In DNA form, the CDR3 reads TGTGCCAGCAAAGGGGGCGGGTTCTCCTACGAGCAGTACGTC.

Here the CDR3 DNA reads TGCGCCAGCAGCCAAGCCACAGGGTTTTCTGGGGCCAACGTCCTGACTTTC. Amino acid sequence: CASSQATGFSGANVLTF. This chain links TRBV4-1 with TRBJ2-6; D is perhaps TRBD1 (6 bases). V lost 1 base to trimming and J lost 1 base, with 11 bases between them. The CDR3 has 17 amino acids. CDR1 and CDR2 from the germline V gene are MGHRA and YSYEKL.

V is TRBV2 and J is TRBJ2-5; 10 nucleotides agree with TRBD1. The V gene's germline CDR1 is SNHLY and CDR2 FYNNEI. The length of the CDR3 is 14 residues. Unmatched junction bases numbered 2, after V lost 3 bases and J lost 4 bases. CDR3 bases: TGTGCCAGCAGTGAGAGGACAGGGGGAGAGACCCAGTACTTC. It is translated as CASSERTGGETQYF.

The chain links TRBV24-1 to TRBJ2-3, with 15 nucleotides matching TRBD2. CDR3 length: 18 residues. Germline assignment: CDR1 KGHDR and CDR2 SFDVKD. The junction had 6 bases not matched to a gene; V was cut back by 4 bases and J by 2 bases. The CDR3 spells CATSDLGTSGRSTDTQYF. Written as DNA, the CDR3 is TGTGCCACCAGTGACCTCGGGACTAGCGGGAGGTCCACAGATACGCAGTATTTT.

The rearrangement links TRBV2 to TRBJ1-5, with 8 nucleotides matching TRBD1. The CDR3 consists of 13 residues. The J segment lost 5 bases and the V segment lost 6 bases, leaving 3 bases of the junction unmatched. From germline, CDR1 is SNHLY and CDR2 FYNNEI. The CDR3 DNA reads TGTGCCAGCAGCGGACAGGGCGATCAGCCCCAGCATTTT. This codes for CASSGQGDQPQHF.

The chain joins TRBV9 to TRBJ2-1; 8 bases map to TRBD1. CDR1 is SGDLS and CDR2 is YYNGEE in the germline V gene. Unmatched junction bases numbered 8, after V lost 5 bases and J lost 1 base. The CDR3 length is 16 residues. CDR3 DNA sequence: TGTGCCAGCAGTCAGAGACAGGGGAATTCCTACAATGAGCAGTTCTTC. Translating gives CASSQRQGNSYNEQFF.

The chain carries TRBV6-6 and TRBJ1-5; 9 nucleotides agree with TRBD1. CDR3 size: 16 residues. J gave up 1 base and V 0 bases, and 1 base lay outside the gene matches. Germline CDR1 MNHNY, CDR2 SVGAGI (reference sequence). DNA for the CDR3: TGTGCCAGCAGTTACTCCGGACAGGGGAGCAATCAGCCCCAGCATTTT. As protein: CASSYSGQGSNQPQHF.

CDR3 DNA sequence: TGTGCCAGCAGCGCCTCCGGACAGGGGATCTCCTACGAGCAGTACTTC. It codes for CASSASGQGISYEQYF. V is TRBV5-5 and J is TRBJ2-7, with 9 bases fitting TRBD1. The CDR3 covers 16 residues. The J segment lost 0 bases and the V segment lost 4 bases, leaving 8 bases of the junction unmatched. Germline V lookup: CDR1 SGHKS, CDR2 YYEKEE (reference sequence).

The chain recombines TRBV30 with TRBJ1-1, with a tentative D call TRBD1 (6 bases). V lost 1 base and J 4 bases, leaving 13 bases between the germline ends. The CDR3 is made up of 14 amino acids. Germline V lookup: CDR1 GTSNPN, CDR2 SVGIG (reference sequence). The CDR3 nucleotides read TGTGCCTGGAGTGGATGGACAGCCGGCACTGAAGCTTTCTTT. Translated: CAWSGWTAGTEAFF.

The chain is built from TRBV5-1 and TRBJ1-1, with 8 bases lining up with TRBD1. The V gene's germline CDR1 is SGHRS and CDR2 YFSETQ. After removal of 6 bases from V and 0 bases from J, the junction contained 10 bases not matched to a gene. This CDR3 is 16 amino acids long. The CDR3 sequence is CASTLRDRFMNTEAFF. CDR3 DNA: TGCGCCAGCACACTGCGGGACAGGTTTATGAACACTGAAGCTTTCTTT.

J is TRBJ2-3 and V is TRBV28, with a possible D match to TRBD2 (6 bases). Trimming took off 6 bases at V and 0 bases at J, with 16 bases between the two ends. This CDR3 region has 16 residues. Germline CDR1 and CDR2: MDHEN and SYDVKM. The CDR3 DNA sequence: TGTGCCAGCAGAAAAACTAGCAGTCTTAGCACAGATACGCAGTATTTT. Its protein product is CASRKTSSLSTDTQYF.

Here the CDR3 reads CASSLAGSSYNEQFF. CDR3 bases: TGTGCCAGTAGTCTCGCGGGGAGCTCCTACAATGAGCAGTTCTTC. The chain combines TRBV19 with TRBJ2-1, with a weak D call TRBD2 (6 bases). Looked up from germline, CDR1 is LNHDA and CDR2 is SQIVND (reference sequence). The CDR3 covers 15 residues. The germline V and J ends were trimmed by 5 bases and 0 bases, with 11 bases remaining between them.

V usage is TRBV10-2 and J usage is TRBJ1-3, with 7 positions matching TRBD1. The CDR3 length is 15 residues. The V and J ends lost 2 bases and 4 bases, in that order; junction bases with no gene match: 5. CDR1 and CDR2 from the germline V gene are WSHSY and SAAADI. In DNA form, the CDR3 reads TGCGCCAGCAGTGAGGGGGACAGTAGAGGAAACACCATATATTTT. Protein product: CASSEGDSRGNTIYF.

The chain recombines TRBV7-8 with TRBJ2-3, with D possibly matching TRBD2 (5 bases). Deletions cut 2 bases from V and 2 bases from J, with 11 bases between. Germline values: CDR1 SGHVS, CDR2 FQNEAQ. The CDR3 totals 15 residues. The CDR3 region is CASSLQRTFTDTQYF. CDR3 DNA sequence: TGTGCCAGCAGCTTACAGCGGACCTTCACAGATACGCAGTATTTT.

The chain recombines TRBV5-1 with TRBJ1-1; 7 bases agree with TRBD1. V was clipped by 2 bases and J by 5 bases; unmatched bases: 12. Germline loops: CDR1 SGHRS, CDR2 YFSETQ. The CDR3 has 16 residues. CDR3 sequence reads: CASSFDTGAVSTEAFF. Written as DNA, the CDR3 is TGCGCCAGCAGCTTCGATACAGGGGCGGTTAGTACTGAAGCTTTCTTT.

V and J are TRBV7-9 and TRBJ2-1; TRBD2 is a possible D gene (6 bases). V was pared by 4 bases and J by 10 bases, with 17 bases between. CDR3 length: 14 amino acids. Germline V gives CDR1 SEHNR, CDR2 FQNEAQ (reference sequence). CDR3 coding DNA: TGTGCCAGCAGCTCCAGGGACTCCCCCTGGGAGCAGTTCTTC. Translating gives CASSSRDSPWEQFF. Based on the CDR3 plus reference TRBV7-9 and TRBJ2-1, the full variable domain is DTGVSQNPRHKITKRGQNVTFRCDPISEHNRLYWYRQTLGQGPEFLTYFQNEAQLEKSRLLSDRFSAERPKGSFSTLEIQRTEQGDSAMYLCASSSRDSPWEQFFGPGTRLTVL.

The chain recombines TRBV5-5 with TRBJ1-1, with 10 bases fitting TRBD1. The germline V gene encodes CDR1 SGHKS and CDR2 YYEKEE (reference sequence). Trimming cost V 2 bases and J 6 bases; bases outside gene matches: 10. The CDR3 is 16 amino acids. For the CDR3, the DNA is TGTGCCAGCAGCTTCACCGCGGGACAGGGGTTGGCTGAAGCTTTCTTT. Encoded protein: CASSFTAGQGLAEAFF.

This chain connects TRBV6-6 to TRBJ1-5, with 10 nucleotides matching TRBD1. CDR1 is MNHNY, CDR2 SVGAGI, per germline (reference sequence). V trimming: 5 bases; J trimming: 2 bases; junction bases outside the gene matches: 9. This CDR3 has 17 amino acids. The CDR3 sequence: CASSRTTGGYGNQPQHF. CDR3 bases: TGTGCCAGCAGTCGAACGACAGGGGGCTATGGCAATCAGCCCCAGCATTTT.

Comment on this clone: Other DNA sequences in the sample encode the same CDR3. This rearrangement joins TRBV3-1 (or the pseudogene TRBV3-2) to TRBJ2-1; D unresolved. The V gene lost 4 bases and the J gene lost 7 bases, with 5 bases spanning the gap. This CDR3 has 11 residues. Germline assignment: CDR1 LGHDT and CDR2 YNNKEL (reference sequence). CDR3 protein: CASSPGNEQFF. CDR3 DNA: TGTGCCAGCAGCCCCGGGAATGAGCAGTTCTTC.

This chain connects TRBV7-2 to TRBJ2-1; no firm D call. Trimming removed 1 base at V and 8 bases at J, with 12 bases between. Per germline, CDR1 SGHTA and CDR2 FQGNSA. The CDR3 runs 14 residues. CDR3: CASSLDPGRDEQFF. The DNA for the CDR3 is TGTGCCAGCAGCTTAGATCCGGGTAGAGATGAGCAGTTCTTC.

This clone showed up just once. The CDR3 region has the DNA TGCGCCAGCAGCCCGGGGACAGGGGAAAAGTCCGAGCAGTACTTC. Protein: CASSPGTGEKSEQYF. This rearrangement joins TRBV5-1 to TRBJ2-7, with 10 bases fitting TRBD1. Trimming at V came to 4 bases and at J to 6 bases, leaving 10 bases not matched to a gene. The CDR3 has 15 residues. Germline V gene sequence: CDR1 SGHRS, CDR2 YFSETQ.

The chain couples TRBV10-2 to TRBJ2-7; TRBD1 might be the D (7 bases). CDR3 length equals 12 residues. The ends were cut back, 5 bases at V and 6 bases at J, with 11 bases in the middle. CDR1 WSHSY and CDR2 SAAADI come from the germline V gene. The chain's CDR3 is CASSWQGGEQYF. For the CDR3, the DNA is TGCGCCAGCAGTTGGCAGGGGGGCGAGCAGTACTTC.

The V gene is TRBV10-1, the J gene TRBJ2-1; 10 bases fit TRBD2. From germline, CDR1 is WNHNN and CDR2 SYGVQD (reference sequence). This CDR3 is 17 amino acids long. V gave up 0 bases and J gave up 4 bases; unmatched junction bases: 6. The CDR3 loop is CASSESVSGGGYNEQFF. CDR3 DNA sequence: TGCGCCAGCAGTGAGTCGGTGAGCGGGGGGGGATACAATGAGCAGTTCTTC.

This clone is a singleton in its sample. The V call is TRBV29-1, the J call TRBJ2-3; possible D gene TRBD2, 5 bases. Germline V CDR1 and CDR2: SQVTM, ANQGSEA. The germline V and J ends were trimmed by 3 bases and 5 bases, with 12 bases remaining between them. The CDR3 is 13 residues long. The CDR3 sequence: CSVEAGRGDTQYF. For the CDR3, the DNA is TGCAGCGTTGAGGCGGGTCGGGGAGATACGCAGTATTTT.

The V call is TRBV6-6, the J call TRBJ2-5, with D possibly matching TRBD2 (6 bases). This CDR3 is 16 amino acids long. Germline loops: CDR1 MNHNY, CDR2 SVGAGI (reference sequence). Trimming stripped 7 bases from V and 5 bases from J, with 23 bases between. The CDR3 nucleotides read TGTGCCAGCACTCCCGGGGATCCGGGGGTTTTTGAGACCCAGTACTTC. Translating it yields CASTPGDPGVFETQYF.

The CDR3 DNA reads TGCGCCAGCAGCCAAGAAAGCATTTATAGCAATCAGCCCCAGCATTTT. Translating gives CASSQESIYSNQPQHF. This chain uses TRBV4-1 with TRBJ1-5, with no clear D. Trimming shortened V by 0 bases and J by 0 bases, and 9 bases separated the two germline ends. The CDR3 runs to 16 residues. Germline loops: CDR1 MGHRA, CDR2 YSYEKL.